This T cell receptor beta chain was identified during a study of T cell repertoires and HLA-DP antigens. For the study at large: Pre-culture CD4+ samples used 1,200 ng DNA versus about 210 ng for CD137+CD4+ sorts.

TCRdb's table, derived via immunoSEQ multiplex PCR, lists solely in-frame clones and lacks some. The table includes fewer than 95,000 clones, about 89% detected once. V was pared by 5 bases and J by 3 bases, with 6 bases of the junction left unmatched. CDR1 MRHNA and CDR2 SNTAGT come from the germline V gene. CDR3 length: 15 residues. A word on this clone: Antigen: not known.

Points from the study as a whole: No separate analysis of naive versus memory CD4+ cells was done. Clones undetected before culture averaged about 35% against one allele and approximately 50% against the other.

Input material: CD4+ T cells from PBMCs. This chain links TRBV6-4 with TRBJ2-2; the match to TRBD1 covers 7 bases. The TCR comes from a man over 45 in good health and CMV-seronegative. As DNA, the CDR3 is TGTGCCAGCAGTCCCCGGACAGGATACACCGGGGAGCTGTTTTTT. It specifies CASSPRTGYTGELFF.